A selection of T cell receptor beta chains follows, all from one sample in a study of T-cell reconstitution after alpha-beta-depleted transplantation in children. MiXCR was run by TCRdb on the PCR reads, yielding one entry per CDR3 protein. Among about 90,000 distinct CDR3 sequences, roughly 15% were seen once, and the ten largest hold 15% to 20%. This specimen was PBMCs, mostly from graft donor cells, taken 180 days after TCRalphabeta/CD19-depleted stem cell transplant. These TCRs come from a male patient between 2 and 15 years old who had a stem cell transplant for acute lymphoblastic leukemia, so the T cells may come from the graft donor. Both conserved end residues are part of each CDR3. Fields, in order: clone size, J gene, V gene, D gene, CDR3 length, CDR3 protein, CDR3 DNA. A D gene is named only where the DNA matches it firmly. Part of the rows lack a size; the others show once, few, many or a class for expanded clones.

>few|TRBJ2-2|TRBV6-1|TRBD1|13
CASSGQGTGELFF
TGTGCCAGCAGCGGACAGGGGACCGGGGAGCTGTTTTTT
>many|TRBJ1-1|TRBV5-6|-|15
CASSTRRGADTEAFF
TGTGCCAGCAGCACCAGGAGGGGGGCGGATACTGAAGCTTTCTTT
>few|TRBJ1-6|TRBV14|-|16
CASSQDRGAYNSPLHF
TGTGCCAGCAGCCAAGATAGGGGAGCCTATAATTCACCCCTCCACTTT
>-|TRBJ1-6|TRBV3-1|TRBD1|15
CASSQDAGGNSPLHF
TGTGCCAGCAGCCAAGATGCAGGGGGGAATTCACCCCTCCACTTT
>-|TRBJ1-2|TRBV6-1|-|14
CASSDGRTYYGYTF
TGTGCCAGCAGTGATGGGAGGACCTACTATGGCTACACCTTC
>-|TRBJ2-2|TRBV7-6|-|16
CASSFRRGTNTGELFF
TGTGCCAGCAGCTTCAGAAGGGGAACGAACACCGGGGAGCTGTTTTTT
>-|TRBJ2-1|TRBV11-1|TRBD2|18
CASSTSRAGLAGYNEQFF
TGTGCCAGCAGCACCAGTCGAGCGGGACTAGCGGGGTACAATGAGCAGTTCTTC
>-|TRBJ2-7|TRBV6-2/TRBV6-3|-|14
CASSYLWDTYEQYF
TGTGCCAGCAGTTACTTGTGGGACACCTACGAGCAGTACTTC
>few|TRBJ1-2|TRBV12-3/TRBV12-4|-|14
CASSRDTLSYGYTF
TGTGCCAGCAGCCGGGACACCTTAAGCTATGGCTACACCTTC
>-|TRBJ2-3|TRBV10-1|TRBD1|14
CASSEGTGTDTQYF
TGCGCCAGCAGTGAAGGGACAGGGACAGATACGCAGTATTTT
>-|TRBJ2-1|TRBV12-3/TRBV12-4|TRBD1|14
CASRGQGRANEQFF
TGTGCCAGCAGGGGACAGGGGAGAGCCAATGAGCAGTTCTTC
>many|TRBJ1-5|TRBV6-5|-|14
CASSYSGSNQPQHF
TGTGCCAGCAGTTACAGCGGGTCCAATCAGCCCCAGCATTTT